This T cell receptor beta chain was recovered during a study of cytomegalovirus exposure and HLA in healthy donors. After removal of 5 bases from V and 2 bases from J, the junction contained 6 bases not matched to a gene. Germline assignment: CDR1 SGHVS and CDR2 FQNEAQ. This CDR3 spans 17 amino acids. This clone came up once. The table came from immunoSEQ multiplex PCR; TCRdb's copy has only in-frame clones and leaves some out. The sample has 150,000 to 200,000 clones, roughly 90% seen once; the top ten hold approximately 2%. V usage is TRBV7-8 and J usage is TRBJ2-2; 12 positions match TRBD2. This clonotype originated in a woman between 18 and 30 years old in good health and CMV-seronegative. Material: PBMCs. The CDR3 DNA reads TGTGCCAGCAGCCCCCGACTAGCGGGAGTTAACACCGGGGAGCTGTTTTTT. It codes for CASSPRLAGVNTGELFF.